This T cell receptor beta chain is from a study of T cell changes during pregnancy in multiple sclerosis (dated by TCRdb to between 2018 and 2021). About the study as a whole: The study looked at changes in the T cell repertoire across pregnancy in women with multiple sclerosis.

Libraries came from the immunoSEQ multiplex PCR assay. Sourced from immuneACCESS, this table was stored by TCRdb with only in-frame sequences that have V and J called. A share of the clones is absent; for the studies checked, an unresolved V gene accounts for under half, and the remainder has no known explanation. Across this sample there are 50,000 to 65,000 clones, with around 90% seen only once. The top ten clonotypes cover 1.7% of the sample. V is shortened by 11 bases, J by 7 bases, and the region joining them spans 11 bases. The CDR3, cysteine through phenylalanine, is 11 amino acids long. Only the CDR3 region is kept as DNA, spanning 33 bases read in frame from base 1. The germline V gene (reference sequence) specifies LNHDA as CDR1 and SQIVND as CDR2. This clone was observed once. Its antigen remains undetermined. No base quality information exists; no much larger clone differs at one position.

Here the sequenced sample was peripheral blood, taken in the first trimester of pregnancy. The sequence links TRBV19 to TRBJ1-4; no D gene can be assigned with confidence. The sequence came from a female donor with multiple sclerosis, enrolled in a pregnancy study. The CDR3 loop reads CAEAGCEKLFF. The DNA reads TGTGCCGAAGCGGGGTGTGAAAAACTGTTTTTT.